This T cell receptor (beta chain) was recorded in a study of Graves' ophthalmopathy and Graves' hyperthyroidism. As the template, RNA transcripts were used to amplify TCR beta CDR3 regions. RT-PCR was first run with HTBI primers, then multiplex PCR in a second round. Via MiXCR, TCRdb re-called the multiplex PCR reads, giving one row per CDR3 protein. This table has 260,000 or so distinct CDR3 sequences, about 46% appearing once. The CDR3 runs to 13 residues. Trimming cost V 4 bases and J 2 bases, with 9 bases left between them. Germline CDR1 reads MRHNA; CDR2 reads SNTAGT. Material: peripheral blood. This chain joins TRBV6-4 and TRBJ2-7; D ambiguous. The receptor's source is an adult man with Graves' ophthalmopathy. The CDR3 spells CASSVDGPYEQYF. The CDR3 region has the DNA TGTGCCAGCAGTGTTGACGGACCCTACGAGCAGTACTTC.